This paragraph covers one T cell receptor beta chain sequence. Here immunoSEQ multiplex PCR was the method, and the copy in TCRdb shows in-frame clones only, minus some. The data contain tens of thousands of clones, around 90% of them singletons. This sample is drawn from a study of technical replicates of blood from several donors. CDR1 and CDR2 (germline): SGHNT, YYREEE (reference sequence). Trimming cost V 2 bases and J 7 bases, with 9 bases left between them. This CDR3 is built from 12 residues. V is TRBV5-4 and J is TRBJ1-1; D unclear. This clonotype was sampled from a human donor in good health. Sequenced input: T cells isolated from PBMCs. The CDR3 region is CASSFGGYEAFF. CDR3 nucleotide sequence: TGTGCCAGCAGCTTCGGAGGGTATGAAGCTTTCTTT.